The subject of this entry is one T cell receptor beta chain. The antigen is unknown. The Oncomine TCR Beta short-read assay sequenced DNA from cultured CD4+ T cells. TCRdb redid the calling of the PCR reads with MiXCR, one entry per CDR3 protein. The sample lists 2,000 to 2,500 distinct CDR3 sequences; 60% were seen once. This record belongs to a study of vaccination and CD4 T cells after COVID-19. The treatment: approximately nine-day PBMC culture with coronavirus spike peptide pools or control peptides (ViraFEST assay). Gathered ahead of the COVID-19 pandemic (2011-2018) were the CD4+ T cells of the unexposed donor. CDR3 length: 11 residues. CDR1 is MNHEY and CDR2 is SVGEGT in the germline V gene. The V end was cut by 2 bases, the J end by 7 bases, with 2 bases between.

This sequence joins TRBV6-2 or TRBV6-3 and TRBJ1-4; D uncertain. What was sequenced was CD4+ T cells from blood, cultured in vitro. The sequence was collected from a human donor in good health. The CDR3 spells CASSYGEKLFF. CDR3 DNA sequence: TGTGCCAGCAGTTACGGTGAAAAACTGTTTTTT.